This T cell receptor beta chain derives from a study of blood T cell repertoires in COVID-19. Overall study: There were acute and convalescent COVID-19 samples, and they came from the United States, Italy and Spain. PBMCs, B-cell-depleted T cells, or T cells provided the cDNA or gDNA that made up the material.

The CDR3 contains 17 residues. Germline CDR1 and CDR2: KGHSH and LQKENI. V was clipped by 3 bases and J by 4 bases; unmatched bases: 10. Original data processing: Using reference gene primer amplification, nucleated cell counts were estimated. Here immunoSEQ multiplex PCR was the method, and the copy in TCRdb shows in-frame clones only, minus some. For V, J and clone size, that table is used; D and trimming come from the DNA. Of 30,000 to 35,000 clones listed, roughly 78% are singletons. Sample: peripheral blood. The sequence was collected from a man older than 75 with active or convalescent COVID-19. The gene calls are TRBV18 and TRBJ2-7; TRBD1 matches at 12 bases. CDR3 in DNA: TGTGCCAGCTCACCCCCTTCCGGGACAGGGGGCGGGTACGAGCAGTACTTC. Amino acid sequence: CASSPPSGTGGGYEQYF.